This is a list of T cell receptor beta chains from one sample in a study of PD-1 blockade in classical Hodgkin lymphoma. TCRdb's copy holds only in-frame clones and misses some; the assay was immunoSEQ multiplex PCR. The sample lists tens of thousands of clones, approximately 70% seen once, with less than 4% in the top ten. The sequencing here drew on peripheral blood mononuclear cells (PBMCs), taken at baseline. The receptors shown here come from a human donor with classical Hodgkin lymphoma. Each CDR3 is given with its conserved first and last residue. The D gene is left open where the match is weak. Not every row has a clone size; where given, it reads once, few, many or a size class.

v_gene,j_gene,abundance,d_gene,CDR3nt,CDR3aa
TRBV7-9,TRBJ1-1,-,-,TGTGCCAGCAGCTTAGAAGGGATAGAGAGGAACACTGAAGCTTTCTTT,CASSLEGIERNTEAFF
TRBV28,TRBJ2-7,-,-,TGTGCCAGCAGTTCCACCTACGAGCAGTACTTC,CASSSTYEQYF
TRBV28,TRBJ2-7,-,-,TGTGCCAGCAGTCGGTACGAGCAGTACTTC,CASSRYEQYF
TRBV7-6,TRBJ2-2,once,-,TGTGCCAGCAGCTTAGGATACACCGGGGAGCTGTTTTTT,CASSLGYTGELFF
TRBV27,TRBJ2-5,-,TRBD2,TGTGCCAGCAGCCTCCGACCGGGACTAGCGGGGGCCAATCAAGAGACCCAGTACTTC,CASSLRPGLAGANQETQYF
TRBV7-9,TRBJ1-2,-,TRBD1,TGTGCCAGCAGCCGAACAATGGGACAGGCCGTCTATGGCTACACCTTC,CASSRTMGQAVYGYTF
TRBV12-1,TRBJ2-3,-,-,TGTGCCAGCAGCTTTGGCAGATCCACAGATACGCAGTATTTT,CASSFGRSTDTQYF
TRBV10-3,TRBJ2-7,-,-,TGTGCCATCAGTGAAGCAGGTGGCTACGAGCAGTACTTC,CAISEAGGYEQYF
TRBV7-2,TRBJ2-7,-,TRBD1,TGTGCCAGCAGCTTAGATCGACAGGGACCCTACGAGCAGTACTTC,CASSLDRQGPYEQYF
TRBV4-3,TRBJ2-7,-,-,TGCGCCAGCAGCCCCGCCGGGACGGGGGAGCAGTACTTC,CASSPAGTGEQYF
TRBV13,TRBJ1-2,-,-,TGTGCCAGCAGCTTAGGGGCTAACTATGGCTACACCTTC,CASSLGANYGYTF
TRBV7-3,TRBJ2-2,-,-,TGTGCCAGCAGCCCAAAGGGTAGGGCTAGCCCTAACACCGGGGAGCTGTTTTTT,CASSPKGRASPNTGELFF
TRBV18,TRBJ1-4,-,-,TGTGCCAGCTCACCGGGGACCGCAACTAATGAAAAACTGTTTTTT,CASSPGTATNEKLFF
TRBV7-6,TRBJ2-5,-,TRBD2,TGTGCCAGCAGCTTAACTAGCGGGAGGGCCGGGGAGACCCAGTACTTC,CASSLTSGRAGETQYF
TRBV16,TRBJ1-2,-,-,TGTGCCAGCAGCCAGGCCCCAGGGAGTTCCTATGGCTACACCTTC,CASSQAPGSSYGYTF
TRBV6-6,TRBJ1-6,-,-,TGTGCCAGCAGTTACAGAGGGGCCGATTCACCCCTCCACTTT,CASSYRGADSPLHF
TRBV11-2,TRBJ2-3,-,-,TGTGCCAGCAGCCTAGGGGGGGAGGATACGCAGTATTTT,CASSLGGEDTQYF
TRBV7-9,TRBJ2-1,-,-,TGTGCCAGCAGCTTGGCAGGGATGCAGTTCTTC,CASSLAGMQFF
TRBV5-4,TRBJ2-1,-,-,TGTGCCAGCAGCTTGGGGGAGTATGAGCAGTTCTTC,CASSLGEYEQFF
TRBV5-6,TRBJ1-2,-,-,TGTGCCAGCAGCCTCTCTGGGGCCTATGGCTACACCTTC,CASSLSGAYGYTF
TRBV21-1,TRBJ1-2,once,-,TGTGCCAGCAGCAAATATGGCTACACCTTC,CASSKYGYTF
TRBV20-1,TRBJ1-2,-,-,TGCAGTGTTCCAGGGATCGGCGGCTACACCTTC,CSVPGIGGYTF
TRBV9,TRBJ2-7,-,-,TGTGCCAGCAGGGGGAATTCCTACGAGCAGTACTTC,CASRGNSYEQYF
TRBV27,TRBJ1-4,-,TRBD1,TGTGCCAGCAGTTTTAGGGTCCCAACCCACGACAGGGTGGGGGAAAAACTGTTTTTT,CASSFRVPTHDRVGEKLFF
TRBV9,TRBJ2-5,-,-,TGTGCCAGCAGCTTGACAGAGGGCCAAGAGACCCAGTACTTC,CASSLTEGQETQYF
TRBV7-9,TRBJ2-2,-,-,TGTGCCAGCAGCGACCGGGACGGCCTCGCCGGGGAGCTGTTTTTT,CASSDRDGLAGELFF
TRBV6-6,TRBJ1-1,-,-,TGTGCCAGCAGTTACTCGAAGGGCGAAGCTTTCTTT,CASSYSKGEAFF
TRBV27,TRBJ2-1,-,TRBD2,TGTGCCAGCAGTCCCCCCCCGCGACTAGCGGCATCCTACAATGAGCAGTTCTTC,CASSPPPRLAASYNEQFF
TRBV28,TRBJ2-7,-,-,TGTGCCAGCAGAACACTAGATTTCTACGAGCAGTACTTC,CASRTLDFYEQYF
TRBV27,TRBJ1-5,-,TRBD1,TGTGCCAGCGGGGACAGGCCCCGCAATCAGCCCCAGCATTTT,CASGDRPRNQPQHF
TRBV30,TRBJ1-3,-,TRBD1,TGTGCCTGGGGGGGACAGGGGGAAAGGACCATATATTTT,CAWGGQGERTIYF
TRBV30,TRBJ1-3,-,-,TGTGCCTGGGGGGATGCAGGGACCACTGGAAACACCATATATTTT,CAWGDAGTTGNTIYF
TRBV19,TRBJ2-3,once,TRBD2,TGTGCCAGTCCGGGGGGGGGCCCGGGCTTCAAAGGAGGGACAGATACGCAGTATTTT,CASPGGGPGFKGGTDTQYF
TRBV27,TRBJ1-6,-,TRBD1,TGTGCCAGCAGTTCAATAGAACAGGGGGCTAATTCACCCCTCCACTTT,CASSSIEQGANSPLHF
TRBV7-2,TRBJ1-1,-,-,TGTGCCAGCAGCTTATCAAGCTCCACTGAAGCTTTCTTT,CASSLSSSTEAFF
TRBV5-1,TRBJ1-3,-,-,TGCGCCAGCAGCCTGGTGCCTTCGGGAAACACCATATATTTT,CASSLVPSGNTIYF
TRBV7-9,TRBJ1-1,-,-,TGTGCCAGCAGCCTACAAAACACTGAAGCTTTCTTT,CASSLQNTEAFF
TRBV9,TRBJ2-3,-,-,TGTGCCAGCAGCCGCGCGGGCAAGTCTAGCACAGATACGCAGTATTTT,CASSRAGKSSTDTQYF
TRBV28,TRBJ2-7,-,TRBD1,TGTGCCAGCACCGACGACAGGGGATACGAGCAGTACTTC,CASTDDRGYEQYF